Presented here are 13 T cell receptor beta chains from one specimen sequenced in a study of blood T cell repertoires in COVID-19. Here immunoSEQ multiplex PCR was the method, and the copy in TCRdb shows in-frame clones only, minus some. The profile covers fewer than 400,000 clones, with 80% to 90% appearing a single time and roughly 3% taken by the ten largest. The sequencing input was peripheral blood. The receptors derive from a man aged 30-40 years with active or convalescent COVID-19.

DNA for the CDR3: TGCGCCAGCAGCTTGGCCGGGACAGGGACTATCTATGGCTACACCTTC. Translating gives CASSLAGTGTIYGYTF. The chain links TRBV5-1 to TRBJ1-2, with TRBD1 matching 9 bases. The CDR3 length is 16 residues. The ends lost 0 bases at V and 4 bases at J; junction bases unmatched: 7. CDR1 SGHRS and CDR2 YFSETQ come from the germline V gene.

This clone occurred once. The chain couples TRBV11-2 to TRBJ2-7; D might be TRBD2 (7 bases). The V and J ends lost 6 bases and 1 base respectively, with 22 bases between them. The germline CDR1 and CDR2 sequences are SGHAT and FQNNGV. The CDR3 covers 17 residues. DNA of the CDR3: TGTGCCAGCAGAATAAGGGGGGGGCGGTCTGGGTCCTACGAGCAGTACTTC. It yields the protein CASRIRGGRSGSYEQYF. Full variable domain (missing parts from reference TRBV11-2 and TRBJ2-7): EAGVAQSPRYKIIEKRQSVAFWCNPISGHATLYWYQQILGQGPKLLIQFQNNGVVDDSQLPKDRFSAERLKGVDSTLKIQPAKLEDSAVYLCASRIRGGRSGSYEQYFGPGTRLTVT.

This clone was seen a few times. V usage is TRBV5-5 and J usage is TRBJ2-3; no definite D call. V lost 4 bases to trimming and J lost 2 bases, with 8 bases between them. This CDR3 is 13 amino acids long. Germline loops: CDR1 SGHKS, CDR2 YYEKEE (reference sequence). The CDR3 protein is CASSLSPTDTQYF. The CDR3 DNA sequence: TGTGCCAGCAGCCTGAGCCCCACAGATACGCAGTATTTT.

This clone was detected only a few times. The genes are TRBV5-6 and TRBJ2-7; 9 bases line up with TRBD1. Germline V gene sequence: CDR1 SGHDT, CDR2 YYEEEE. Germline trimming cut 0 bases from V and 4 bases from J; bases unmatched to any gene: 8. CDR3 length: 16 residues. CDR3 sequence reads: CASSLVLGTGSYEQYF. The CDR3 DNA reads TGTGCCAGCAGCTTGGTGTTGGGGACAGGGAGTTACGAGCAGTACTTC.

The chain links TRBV3-1 (or the pseudogene TRBV3-2) to TRBJ1-2; 7 nucleotides align to TRBD1. V gave up 2 bases and J gave up 7 bases; unmatched junction bases: 7. CDR1 and CDR2 (germline): LGHDT, YNNKEL (reference sequence). This CDR3 is built from 14 residues. The CDR3 sequence is CASSQYQGGGGYTF. The CDR3 nucleotides read TGTGCCAGCAGCCAATACCAGGGGGGAGGTGGCTACACCTTC.

The chain carries TRBV18 and TRBJ2-7; D possibly corresponds to TRBD2 (6 bases). V lost 3 bases, J lost 6 bases, and 21 bases lay in between. Germline CDR1 KGHSH, CDR2 LQKENI. The CDR3 sequence is 16 residues long. Written as DNA, the CDR3 is TGTGCCAGCTCACCCCCCGGGAGACTAGGCAGCAGCGAGCAGTACTTC. Its protein is CASSPPGRLGSSEQYF. The full variable domain, completed using reference TRBV18 and TRBJ2-7, is NAGVMQNPRHLVRRRGQEARLRCSPMKGHSHVYWYRQLPEEGLKFMVYLQKENIIDESGMPKERFSAEFPKEGPSILRIQQVVRGDSAAYFCASSPPGRLGSSEQYFGPGTRLTVT.

The rearrangement uses TRBV6-4 and TRBJ2-7, with 12 positions matching TRBD2. The trim removed 4 bases at V and 7 bases at J, leaving 23 bases unmatched. Looked up from germline, CDR1 is MRHNA and CDR2 is SNTAGT. CDR3 length: 20 residues. In DNA, the CDR3 is TGTGCCAGCAGTGGCTCCAGCCAACCACCCAGGACTAGCGGGATGATGGAGCAGTACTTC. Translating it yields CASSGSSQPPRTSGMMEQYF.

This chain connects TRBV6-2 or TRBV6-3 to TRBJ2-7; weak D call: TRBD1 (5 bases). Deletions cut 4 bases from V and 2 bases from J, with 15 bases between. CDR1 is MNHEY and CDR2 is SVGEGT in the germline V gene. CDR3 length equals 15 residues. The CDR3: CASSSFRTSPYEQYF. The CDR3 bases are TGTGCCAGCAGTTCATTCCGGACAAGTCCCTACGAGCAGTACTTC.

V and J are TRBV2 and TRBJ2-2; 8 bases fit TRBD2. The V and J ends lost 2 bases and 5 bases, in that order; junction bases with no gene match: 4. CDR1 SNHLY and CDR2 FYNNEI come from the germline V gene. The CDR3 runs to 15 residues. Written as DNA, the CDR3 is TGTGCCAGCAGTGAAAACGGGAGGGGGACCGGGGAGCTGTTTTTT. Protein product: CASSENGRGTGELFF.

The chain couples TRBV5-1 to TRBJ2-7, with 7 bases aligning to TRBD1. From germline, CDR1 is SGHRS and CDR2 YFSETQ. The CDR3 is made up of 14 amino acids. The junction had 9 bases not matched to a gene; V was cut back by 4 bases and J by 5 bases. CDR3 DNA sequence: TGCGCCAGCAGCGACGGGGACAGATCGGACGAGCAGTACTTC. It encodes CASSDGDRSDEQYF. The variable domain in full, completed from reference TRBV5-1 and TRBJ2-7, reads KAGVTQTPRYLIKTRGQQVTLSCSPISGHRSVSWYQQTPGQGLQFLFEYFSETQRNKGNFPGRFSGRQFSNSRSEMNVSTLELGDSALYLCASSDGDRSDEQYFGPGTRLTVT.

At least ten counts were recorded for this clone. The rearrangement links TRBV5-1 to TRBJ2-1; TRBD2 is a possible D gene (6 bases). The CDR3 runs 16 residues. V was trimmed by 2 bases and J by 5 bases, leaving 17 bases between them. From germline, CDR1 is SGHRS and CDR2 YFSETQ. This chain's CDR3 is CASSFVGGAENNEQFF. The DNA of the CDR3 is TGCGCCAGCAGCTTCGTAGGAGGGGCCGAAAACAATGAGCAGTTCTTC.

J is TRBJ1-5 and V is TRBV5-8; D unclear. V lost 0 bases, J lost 5 bases, and 12 bases lay in between. Germline-derived CDR1 and CDR2 are SGHTS and YDEGEE. The CDR3 runs 15 residues. This CDR3 is CASSLGGGHDQPQHF. CDR3 coding DNA: TGTGCCAGCAGCTTGGGGGGAGGGCATGATCAGCCCCAGCATTTT.

This sequence joins TRBV5-4 and TRBJ2-2, with D possibly being TRBD2 (6 bases). V was clipped by 0 bases and J by 6 bases, with 9 bases between them. The CDR3 has 14 residues. Germline V lookup: CDR1 SGHNT, CDR2 YYREEE (reference sequence). CDR3 residues: CASSLAAGSGELFF. DNA for the CDR3: TGTGCCAGCAGCTTGGCCGCGGGATCCGGGGAGCTGTTTTTT.